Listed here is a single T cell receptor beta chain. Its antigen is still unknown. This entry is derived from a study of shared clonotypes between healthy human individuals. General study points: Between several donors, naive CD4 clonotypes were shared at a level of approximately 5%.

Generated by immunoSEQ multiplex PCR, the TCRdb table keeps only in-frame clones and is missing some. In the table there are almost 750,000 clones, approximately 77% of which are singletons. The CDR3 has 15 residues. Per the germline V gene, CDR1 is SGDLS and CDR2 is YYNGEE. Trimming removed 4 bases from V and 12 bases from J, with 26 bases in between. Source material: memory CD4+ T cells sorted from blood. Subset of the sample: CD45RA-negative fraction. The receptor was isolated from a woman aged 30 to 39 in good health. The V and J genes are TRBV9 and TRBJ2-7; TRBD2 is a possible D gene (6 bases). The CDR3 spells CASSPPGAGSNRLYF. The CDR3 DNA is TGTGCCAGCAGCCCCCCCGGGGCGGGATCCAATCGTCTGTACTTC.